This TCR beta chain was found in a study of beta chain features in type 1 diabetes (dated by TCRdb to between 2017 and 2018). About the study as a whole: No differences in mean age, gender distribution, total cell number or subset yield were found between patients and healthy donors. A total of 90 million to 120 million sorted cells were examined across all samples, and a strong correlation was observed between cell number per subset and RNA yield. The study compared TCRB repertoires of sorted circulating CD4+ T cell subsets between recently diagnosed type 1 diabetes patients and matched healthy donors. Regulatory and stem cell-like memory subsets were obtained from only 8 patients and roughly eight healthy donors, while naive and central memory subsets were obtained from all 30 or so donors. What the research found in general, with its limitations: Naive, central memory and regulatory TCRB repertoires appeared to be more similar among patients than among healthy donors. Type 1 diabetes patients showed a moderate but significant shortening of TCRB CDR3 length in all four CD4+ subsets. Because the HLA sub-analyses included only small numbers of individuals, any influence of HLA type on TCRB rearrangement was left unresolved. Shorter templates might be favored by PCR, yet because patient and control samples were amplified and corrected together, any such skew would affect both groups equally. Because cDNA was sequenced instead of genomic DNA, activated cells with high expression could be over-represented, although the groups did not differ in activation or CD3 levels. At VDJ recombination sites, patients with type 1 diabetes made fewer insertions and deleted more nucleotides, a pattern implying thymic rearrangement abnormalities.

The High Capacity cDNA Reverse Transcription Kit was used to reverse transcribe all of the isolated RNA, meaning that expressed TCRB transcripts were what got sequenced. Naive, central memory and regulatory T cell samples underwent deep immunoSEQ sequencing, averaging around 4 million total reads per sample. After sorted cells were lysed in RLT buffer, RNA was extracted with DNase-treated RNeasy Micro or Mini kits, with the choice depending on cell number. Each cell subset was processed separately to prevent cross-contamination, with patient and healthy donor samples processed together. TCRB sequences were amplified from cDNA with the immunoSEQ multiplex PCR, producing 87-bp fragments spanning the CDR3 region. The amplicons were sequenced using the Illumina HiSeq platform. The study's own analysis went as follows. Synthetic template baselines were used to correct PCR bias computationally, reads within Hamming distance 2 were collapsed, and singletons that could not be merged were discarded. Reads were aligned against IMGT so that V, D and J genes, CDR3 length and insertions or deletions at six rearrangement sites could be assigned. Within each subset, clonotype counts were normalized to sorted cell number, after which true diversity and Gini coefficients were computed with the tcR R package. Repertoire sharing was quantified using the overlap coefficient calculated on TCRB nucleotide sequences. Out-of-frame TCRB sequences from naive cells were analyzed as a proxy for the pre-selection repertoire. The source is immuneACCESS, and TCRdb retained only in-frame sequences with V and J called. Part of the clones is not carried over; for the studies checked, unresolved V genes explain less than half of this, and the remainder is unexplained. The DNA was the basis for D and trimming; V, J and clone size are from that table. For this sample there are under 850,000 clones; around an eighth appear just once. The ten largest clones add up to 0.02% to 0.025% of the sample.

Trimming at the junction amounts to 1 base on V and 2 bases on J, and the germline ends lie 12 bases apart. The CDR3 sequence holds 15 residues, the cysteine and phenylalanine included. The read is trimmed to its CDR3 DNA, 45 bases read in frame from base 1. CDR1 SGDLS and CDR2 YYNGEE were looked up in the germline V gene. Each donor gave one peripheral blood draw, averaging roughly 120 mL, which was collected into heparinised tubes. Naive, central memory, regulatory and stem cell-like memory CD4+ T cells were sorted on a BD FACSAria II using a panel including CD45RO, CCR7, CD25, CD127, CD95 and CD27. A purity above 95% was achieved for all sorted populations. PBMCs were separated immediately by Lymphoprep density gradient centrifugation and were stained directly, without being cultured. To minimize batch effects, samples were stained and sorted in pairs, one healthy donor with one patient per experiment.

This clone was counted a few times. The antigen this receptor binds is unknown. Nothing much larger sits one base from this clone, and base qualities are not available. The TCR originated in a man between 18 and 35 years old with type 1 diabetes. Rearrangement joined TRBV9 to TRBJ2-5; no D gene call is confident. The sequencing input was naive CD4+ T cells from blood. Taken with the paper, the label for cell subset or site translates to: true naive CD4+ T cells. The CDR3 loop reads CASSVKWTQQETQYF. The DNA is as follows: TGTGCCAGCAGCGTAAAATGGACCCAACAAGAGACCCAGTACTTC. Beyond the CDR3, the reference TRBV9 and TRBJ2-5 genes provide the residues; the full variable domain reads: DSGVTQTPKHLITATGQRVTLRCSPRSGDLSVYWYQQSLDQGLQFLIQYYNGEERAKGNILERFSAQQFPDLHSELNLSSLELGDSALYFCASSVKWTQQETQYFGPGTRLLVL.